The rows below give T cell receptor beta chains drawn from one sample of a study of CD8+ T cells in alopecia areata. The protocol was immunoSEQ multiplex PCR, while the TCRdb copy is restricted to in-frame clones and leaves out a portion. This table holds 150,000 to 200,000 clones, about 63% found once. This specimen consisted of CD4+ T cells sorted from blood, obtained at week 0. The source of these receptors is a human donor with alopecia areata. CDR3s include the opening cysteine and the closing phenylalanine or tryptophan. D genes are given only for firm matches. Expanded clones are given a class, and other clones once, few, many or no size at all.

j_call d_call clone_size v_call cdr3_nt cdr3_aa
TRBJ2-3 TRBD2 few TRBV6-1 TGTGCCAGCAGTGAGCGGGGGGGCAGCGATACGCAGTATTTT CASSERGGSDTQYF
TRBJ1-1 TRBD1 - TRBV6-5 TGTGCCAGCAGTTACCTGACGGGACAGGGGCCCGAAGCTTTCTTT CASSYLTGQGPEAFF
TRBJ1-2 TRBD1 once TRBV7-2 TGTGCCAGCAGCGTGGACAGGATGAGTGGCTACACCTTC CASSVDRMSGYTF
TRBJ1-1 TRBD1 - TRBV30 TGTGCCTACGACAGGGGCTGGGCTTTCTTT CAYDRGWAFF
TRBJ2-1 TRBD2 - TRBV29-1 TGCAGCGCCAAGCGGGGCTCCTACAATGAGCAGTTCTTC CSAKRGSYNEQFF
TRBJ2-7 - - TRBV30 TGTGCCTGGAGTATAACGGGACTTTACGAGCAGTACTTC CAWSITGLYEQYF
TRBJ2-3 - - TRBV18 TGTGCCAGCTCACCAGGGGCAGATACGCAGTATTTT CASSPGADTQYF
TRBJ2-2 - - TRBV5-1 TGCGCCAGCAGCTTGGGCCCTAACACCGGGGAGCTGTTTTTT CASSLGPNTGELFF
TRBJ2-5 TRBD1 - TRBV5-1 TGCGCCAGCAGATCCGGGACAGGGTCTGGGGAGACCCAGTACTTC CASRSGTGSGETQYF
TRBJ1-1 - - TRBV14 TGTGCCAGCGCCCAGACAGAGAACACTGAAGCTTTCTTT CASAQTENTEAFF
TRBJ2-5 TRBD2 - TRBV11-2 TGTGCCAGCAGCTCCAGCGGGGGGGCCAGAGAGACCCAGTACTTC CASSSSGGARETQYF
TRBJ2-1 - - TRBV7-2 TGTGCCAGCAGCTTCAGCGTTGAGCAGTTCTTC CASSFSVEQFF
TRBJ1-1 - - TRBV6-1 TGTGCCGCCGGAGGCCCTCTTGAAGCTTTCTTT CAAGGPLEAFF
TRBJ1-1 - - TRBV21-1 TGTGCCAGCAGCCGCAAGGGGGGGTCGGACACTGAAGCTTTCTTT CASSRKGGSDTEAFF
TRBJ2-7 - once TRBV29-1 TGCAGCGTTGGCGCCAGGGTATCCTACGAGCAGTACTTC CSVGARVSYEQYF
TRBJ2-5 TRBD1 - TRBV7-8 TGTGCCAGCAGTTCAAACCGGGACAGAGAGACCCAGTACTTC CASSSNRDRETQYF
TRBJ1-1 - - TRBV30 TGTGCCTGGAGTTTTAGTACTGAAGCTTTCTTT CAWSFSTEAFF
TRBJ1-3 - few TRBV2 TGTGCCAGCAAACCCGGCTCTGGAAACACCATATATTTT CASKPGSGNTIYF
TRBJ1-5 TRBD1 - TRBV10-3 TGTGCCACGGGACAAGACAGGGGTGGCAATCAGCCCCAGCATTTT CATGQDRGGNQPQHF
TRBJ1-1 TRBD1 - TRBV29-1 TGCAGCGTCGGGACAGAAAAGAACACTGAAGCTTTCTTT CSVGTEKNTEAFF
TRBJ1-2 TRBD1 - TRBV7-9 TGTGCCAGCAGCGGAGACGACAGGGAACGCTATGGCTACACCTTC CASSGDDRERYGYTF
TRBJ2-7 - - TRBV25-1 TGTGCCAGCAGTGGACGGGGCAGGGTACACGAGCAGTACTTC CASSGRGRVHEQYF
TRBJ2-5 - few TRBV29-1 TGCAGCGTTGGGACACCCCGAGAGACCCAGTACTTC CSVGTPRETQYF
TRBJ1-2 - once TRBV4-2 TGTGCCAGCAGCCAAGATGGGAGTTCGGGAGGCTACACCTTC CASSQDGSSGGYTF
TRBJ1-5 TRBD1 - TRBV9 TGTGCCAGCAGCGTAGCAGGGGGAGGACAGCCCCAGCATTTT CASSVAGGGQPQHF
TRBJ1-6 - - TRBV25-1 TGTGCCAGCAGTGAATGGCACAGTAATGGTTCACCCCTCCACTTT CASSEWHSNGSPLHF
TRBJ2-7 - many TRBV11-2 TGTGCCAGCAGCCGGGACCAGAACGGTATATACGAGCAGTACTTC CASSRDQNGIYEQYF
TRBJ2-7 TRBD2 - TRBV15 TGTGCCACCAGCAGGACCCGGACTAGCGGGGAGTACGAGCAGTACTTC CATSRTRTSGEYEQYF
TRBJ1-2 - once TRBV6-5 TGTGCCAGCAGTTACTCGGGCAGTGGATTCAACTATGGCTACACCTTC CASSYSGSGFNYGYTF
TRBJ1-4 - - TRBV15 TGTGCCACCAGCAGAGATAGGGTGGATGGTGAGCTGTTTTTT CATSRDRVDGELFF
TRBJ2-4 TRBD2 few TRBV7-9 TGTGCCAGCACCTCTTCAGCGGGGCCAGTTCAGTACTTC CASTSSAGPVQYF
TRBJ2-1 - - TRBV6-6 TGTGCCAGCAGTTACGGGCAGGGTTATGAGCAGTTCTTC CASSYGQGYEQFF
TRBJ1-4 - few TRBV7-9 TGTGCCAGCGGGGCAGTGGATGAAAAACTGTTTTTT CASGAVDEKLFF
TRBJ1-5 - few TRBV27 TGTGCCAGCAGTTCCAGCTTCCGCAGCAATCAGCCCCAGCATTTT CASSSSFRSNQPQHF
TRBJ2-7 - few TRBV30 TGTGCCTCGAACAACAGGGATCGGTTGTCCGGGCAGTACTTC CASNNRDRLSGQYF
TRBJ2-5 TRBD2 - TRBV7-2 TGTGCCAGCAGCTTACTCCGGGTAGCGGGGGATCAAGAGACCCAGTACTTC CASSLLRVAGDQETQYF
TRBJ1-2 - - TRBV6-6 TGTGCCGGCAGGGGTAGAGGCTACACCTTC CAGRGRGYTF
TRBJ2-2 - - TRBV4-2 TGTGCCAGCAGCCAGGTGACTGACACCGGGGAGCTGTTTTTT CASSQVTDTGELFF
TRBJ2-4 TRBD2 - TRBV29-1 TGCAGCGGACGACTAGCGGGGCGGGGAAACATTCAGTACTTC CSGRLAGRGNIQYF
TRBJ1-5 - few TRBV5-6 TGTGCCAGCAGCTTGGTGGACAGCAATCAGCCCCAGCATTTT CASSLVDSNQPQHF
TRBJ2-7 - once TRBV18 TGTGCCAGCTCACCAGTCGGCTACGAGCAGTACTTC CASSPVGYEQYF